The rows below give T cell receptor beta chains drawn from one sample of a study of T cell changes during pregnancy in multiple sclerosis. The assay was immunoSEQ multiplex PCR, and TCRdb's table has in-frame clones only and misses some. The sample carries about 63,000 clones, about 94% recorded once. The source was CD8+ T cells from peripheral blood mononuclear cells, collected in the second trimester of pregnancy. The source is a female donor with multiple sclerosis, enrolled in a pregnancy study. Both conserved end residues are part of each CDR3. D genes are given only for firm matches. Only some rows state a clone size, as once, few, many or a class for expanded clones.

j_gene: TRBJ2-6
v_gene: TRBV4-1
abundance: NA
d_gene: TRBD2
CDR3aa: CASSPTAGGISGANVLTF
CDR3nt: TGCGCCAGCAGCCCAACAGCGGGAGGGATCTCTGGGGCCAACGTCCTGACTTTC

j_gene: TRBJ2-2
v_gene: TRBV6-1
abundance: NA
d_gene: NA
CDR3aa: CASQEELTGELFF
CDR3nt: TGTGCCAGCCAAGAGGAACTCACCGGGGAGCTGTTTTTT

j_gene: TRBJ2-5
v_gene: TRBV7-3
abundance: NA
d_gene: NA
CDR3aa: CAGAVQETQYF
CDR3nt: TGTGCCGGCGCGGTGCAAGAGACCCAGTACTTC

j_gene: TRBJ2-2
v_gene: TRBV29-1
abundance: medium-sized
d_gene: TRBD2
CDR3aa: CSVAGREGTGTGELFF
CDR3nt: TGCAGCGTTGCAGGAAGGGAGGGTACGGGCACCGGGGAGCTGTTTTTT

j_gene: TRBJ2-7
v_gene: TRBV27
abundance: once
d_gene: NA
CDR3aa: CASSFGALLYEQYF
CDR3nt: TGTGCCAGCAGTTTTGGGGCGCTCCTCTACGAGCAGTACTTC

j_gene: TRBJ2-1
v_gene: TRBV7-6
abundance: NA
d_gene: NA
CDR3aa: CASSQPRDEQFF
CDR3nt: TGTGCCAGCAGCCAACCCAGGGATGAGCAGTTCTTC

j_gene: TRBJ1-3
v_gene: TRBV5-1
abundance: NA
d_gene: NA
CDR3aa: CASSFGDGNTIYF
CDR3nt: TGCGCCAGCAGCTTCGGAGACGGAAACACCATATATTTT

j_gene: TRBJ2-3
v_gene: TRBV9
abundance: NA
d_gene: TRBD2
CDR3aa: CASSVWGRATDTQYF
CDR3nt: TGTGCCAGCAGCGTATGGGGGAGGGCCACAGATACGCAGTATTTT

j_gene: TRBJ2-7
v_gene: TRBV19
abundance: few
d_gene: TRBD2
CDR3aa: CASSYGGGGYEQYF
CDR3nt: TGTGCCAGTAGTTATGGGGGGGGAGGATACGAGCAGTACTTC

j_gene: TRBJ2-1
v_gene: TRBV6-4
abundance: NA
d_gene: NA
CDR3aa: CASSQPGGSAVNEQFF
CDR3nt: TGTGCCAGCAGTCAACCCGGGGGAAGCGCCGTCAATGAGCAGTTCTTC

j_gene: TRBJ1-1
v_gene: TRBV7-9
abundance: NA
d_gene: NA
CDR3aa: CASRERGGNTEAFF
CDR3nt: TGTGCCAGCAGGGAACGAGGAGGGAACACTGAAGCTTTCTTT

j_gene: TRBJ2-7
v_gene: TRBV2
abundance: NA
d_gene: NA
CDR3aa: CASSATGSSYEQYF
CDR3nt: TGTGCCAGCAGTGCGACGGGGAGCTCCTACGAGCAGTACTTC

j_gene: TRBJ1-1
v_gene: TRBV9
abundance: once
d_gene: NA
CDR3aa: CAKVRMTLNTEAFF
CDR3nt: TGTGCCAAGGTCCGGATGACACTGAACACTGAAGCTTTCTTT

j_gene: TRBJ2-7
v_gene: TRBV30
abundance: NA
d_gene: TRBD2
CDR3aa: CAWTRIAGVFYEQYF
CDR3nt: TGTGCCTGGACCCGAATAGCGGGAGTATTTTACGAGCAGTACTTC

j_gene: TRBJ2-1
v_gene: TRBV27
abundance: NA
d_gene: TRBD1
CDR3aa: CASRQTGTGIGDPYNEQFF
CDR3nt: TGTGCCAGCAGACAGACCGGGACAGGAATTGGAGATCCCTACAATGAGCAGTTCTTC

j_gene: TRBJ2-7
v_gene: TRBV18
abundance: NA
d_gene: NA
CDR3aa: CASSPTRGIGSYEQYF
CDR3nt: TGTGCCAGCTCACCTACGCGAGGGATAGGGTCCTACGAGCAGTACTTC

j_gene: TRBJ1-2
v_gene: TRBV19
abundance: NA
d_gene: NA
CDR3aa: CATRTTKYLPGYTF
CDR3nt: TGTGCCACCCGGACAACGAAATACCTACCTGGCTACACCTTC

j_gene: TRBJ2-5
v_gene: TRBV11-2
abundance: NA
d_gene: TRBD2
CDR3aa: CASSLGTSGQETQYF
CDR3nt: TGTGCCAGCAGCTTAGGGACTAGCGGTCAAGAGACCCAGTACTTC

j_gene: TRBJ1-1
v_gene: TRBV29-1
abundance: NA
d_gene: NA
CDR3aa: CSVPVINPGTEAFF
CDR3nt: TGCAGCGTTCCCGTGATTAACCCGGGGACTGAAGCTTTCTTT

j_gene: TRBJ2-7
v_gene: TRBV9
abundance: NA
d_gene: TRBD2
CDR3aa: CASSPTSGSTYEQYF
CDR3nt: TGTGCCAGCAGCCCGACTAGCGGGAGTACCTACGAGCAGTACTTC

j_gene: TRBJ2-7
v_gene: TRBV28
abundance: NA
d_gene: NA
CDR3aa: CASSLQGGEQYF
CDR3nt: TGTGCCAGCAGCTTACAAGGCGGAGAGCAGTACTTC

j_gene: TRBJ2-7
v_gene: TRBV14
abundance: NA
d_gene: TRBD1
CDR3aa: CASSQDQDRVHEQYF
CDR3nt: TGTGCCAGCAGCCAAGATCAGGACAGGGTCCACGAGCAGTACTTC

j_gene: TRBJ2-7
v_gene: TRBV7-6
abundance: many
d_gene: TRBD1
CDR3aa: CASSAQQGLFYEQYF
CDR3nt: TGTGCCAGCAGCGCGCAACAGGGGTTGTTTTACGAGCAGTACTTC

j_gene: TRBJ2-5
v_gene: TRBV11-2
abundance: NA
d_gene: NA
CDR3aa: CASSLGVGGLETQYF
CDR3nt: TGTGCCAGCAGCTTAGGAGTTGGGGGCCTGGAGACCCAGTACTTC

j_gene: TRBJ2-2
v_gene: TRBV19
abundance: NA
d_gene: TRBD1
CDR3aa: CASRTGSANTGELFF
CDR3nt: TGTGCCAGTAGGACAGGGTCCGCGAACACCGGGGAGCTGTTTTTT

j_gene: TRBJ2-7
v_gene: TRBV6-5
abundance: NA
d_gene: NA
CDR3aa: CASSLGAAYEQYF
CDR3nt: TGTGCCAGCAGCCTCGGAGCAGCCTACGAGCAGTACTTC

j_gene: TRBJ2-2
v_gene: TRBV7-2
abundance: NA
d_gene: NA
CDR3aa: CAIRGVGRDTFSGELFF
CDR3nt: TGTGCCATCCGAGGGGTGGGGAGGGACACTTTCAGCGGGGAGCTGTTTTTT